This TCR beta chain is drawn from a study of blood T cell repertoires in COVID-19. Study at large: Samples taken during acute and convalescent COVID-19 were collected in the United States, Italy and Spain.

Which cohort a participant joined came from the clinical history participants gave. This CDR3 spans 14 amino acids. CDR1 and CDR2 from the germline V gene are LGHNA and YSLEER. Trimming took 3 bases from V and 3 from J, leaving 8 bases between them. Only in-frame clones appear in the TCRdb table, and some are missing; sequencing was by immunoSEQ multiplex PCR. The top ten clones hold roughly 5.3% of a sample with hundreds of thousands of clones, around 86% of them seen once. The J gene is TRBJ1-4, the V gene TRBV4-3, with D hard to call. This TCR was sampled from a man aged 55 to 69 who had recovered from COVID-19. Source material: PBMCs or T cells enriched from blood (not recorded which). CDR3 sequence: CASSHQYANEKLFF. As DNA, the CDR3 is TGCGCCAGCAGCCACCAGTATGCTAATGAAAAACTGTTTTTT.